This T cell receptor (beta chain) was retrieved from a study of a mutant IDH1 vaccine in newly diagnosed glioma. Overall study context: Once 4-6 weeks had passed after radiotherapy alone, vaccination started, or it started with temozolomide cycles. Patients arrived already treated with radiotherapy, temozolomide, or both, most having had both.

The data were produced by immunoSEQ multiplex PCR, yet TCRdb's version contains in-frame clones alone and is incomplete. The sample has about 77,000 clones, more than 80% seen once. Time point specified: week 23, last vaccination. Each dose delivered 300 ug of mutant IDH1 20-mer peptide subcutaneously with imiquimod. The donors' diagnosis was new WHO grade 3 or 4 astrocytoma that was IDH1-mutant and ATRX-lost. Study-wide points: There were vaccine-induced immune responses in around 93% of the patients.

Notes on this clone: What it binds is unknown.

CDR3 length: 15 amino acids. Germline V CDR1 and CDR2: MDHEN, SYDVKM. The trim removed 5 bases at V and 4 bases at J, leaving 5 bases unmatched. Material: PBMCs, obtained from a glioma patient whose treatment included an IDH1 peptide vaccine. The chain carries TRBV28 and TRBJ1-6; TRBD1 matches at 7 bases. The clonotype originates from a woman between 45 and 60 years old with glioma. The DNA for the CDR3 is TGTGCCAGCAGTGGGGGACAGTTTTATAATTCACCCCTCCACTTT. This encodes CASSGGQFYNSPLHF.